This T cell receptor (beta chain) came from a study of a mutant IDH1 vaccine in newly diagnosed glioma. About the research overall: The patients received vaccinations eight times, in weeks 1, 3, 5, 7, 11, 15, 19 and 23. Averaging 40.4 years of age, treated patients were approximately 62% male and about 38% female. Former treatment meant radiotherapy, temozolomide, or both; the majority had gotten both. General study points: Changes in top peripheral clonotypes did not appear linked to pseudoprogression.

The repertoire was sequenced with immunoSEQ multiplex PCR; TCRdb's copy has only in-frame clones and lacks some. There are over 45,000 clones in the sample; approximately 79% occur only once, and 6% to 7.5% lies in the top ten. Sample time point: week 5, during vaccination. In the vaccine, a single dose held 300 ug of the mutant IDH1 20-mer peptide, along with topical imiquimod. In the case of this clone: Its antigen is not identified.

The material was PBMCs, obtained from a glioma patient whose treatment included an IDH1 peptide vaccine. The clonotype originates from a woman aged 45 to 65 with glioma.

CDR3 loop: CASSDLGSYEQYF. DNA for the CDR3: TGTGCCAGCAGTGATCTGGGCTCCTACGAGCAGTACTTC. The J gene is TRBJ2-7, the V gene TRBV6-5; D unclear. Germline loops: CDR1 MNHEY, CDR2 SVGAGI. With 5 bases removed from V and 0 bases from J, the gap between germline ends came to 8 bases. The CDR3 consists of 13 residues.